This T cell receptor beta chain was recovered during a study of blood T cell repertoires in COVID-19. The overall study: COVID-19 samples collected from the United States, Italy and Spain covered acute and convalescent phases.

This clone was counted a few times. The CDR3 contains 14 residues. The germline V gene has CDR1 KGHSH and CDR2 LQKENI. V was clipped by 7 bases and J by 0 bases, with 13 bases between them. In the authors' workflow: The authors estimated nucleated cell counts from reference gene primer amplification. Here immunoSEQ multiplex PCR was the method, and the copy in TCRdb shows in-frame clones only, minus some. That table supplies the V and J calls and clone size; D and trimming were determined from the DNA. The sample records roughly 190,000 clones, around 84% being singletons. Two negative PCRs, clearance, or symptom resolution had been documented for recovered Cohort 3 donors.

The clonotype comes from a woman aged 25 to 39 who had recovered from COVID-19. The chain employs TRBV18 and TRBJ2-7; D possibly corresponds to TRBD2 (5 bases). Sequencing used PBMCs or T cells enriched from blood (not recorded which). The CDR3 reads CASLPSRDSYEQYF. For the CDR3, the DNA is TGTGCCAGCTTGCCTTCCCGGGACTCCTACGAGCAGTACTTC.